Below are 4 T cell receptor beta chains sequenced from a single sample in a study of blood T cells in healthy people across ages (dated by TCRdb to between 2014 and 2017). The library was built by means of 5' RACE. The second PCR ran for about 6 to 11 cycles and used a J-beta primer mix along with a sample-barcoded 5' primer. TCRdb passed the public sequencing reads through fastp at Q25 and MiXCR, retaining productive beta sequences. Here each entry gathers all rows of one CDR3 protein and keeps the most common genes and DNA. The sample records fewer than 2 million distinct CDR3 sequences, roughly 43% of which are singletons. Of the sample, approximately 22% falls within the top ten clones. Material: blood. These receptors were obtained from a human donor in good health.

This sequence joins TRBV28 and TRBJ2-7; possible D gene TRBD2, 5 bases. CDR1 and CDR2 (germline): MDHEN, SYDVKM. V lost 7 bases and J 1 base, leaving 11 bases between the germline ends. The CDR3 runs 13 residues. Here the CDR3 DNA reads TGTGCCAGCATCTCTTCGGGGTCCTACGAGCAGTACTTC. This sequence encodes CASISSGSYEQYF.

This clonotype turned up a few times. The chain carries TRBV25-1 and TRBJ1-1, with D uncertain. Germline V gene lookup returns CDR1 MGHDK and CDR2 SYGVNS. The CDR3 covers 13 residues. Trimming shortened V by 4 bases and J by 0 bases, and 6 bases separated the two germline ends. The CDR3 DNA is TGTGCCAGCAGTGGATTCCTGAACACTGAAGCTTTCTTT. Protein: CASSGFLNTEAFF.

This clonotype has a count of ten or more. The chain combines TRBV5-5 with TRBJ2-3; D is perhaps TRBD2 (6 bases). The V end was cut by 5 bases, the J end by 0 bases, with 13 bases between. The CDR3 contains 15 residues. From germline, CDR1 is SGHKS and CDR2 YYEKEE (reference sequence). CDR3 protein: CASSLDGTSTDTQYF. In DNA form, the CDR3 reads TGTGCCAGCAGTTTAGACGGGACTAGCACAGATACGCAGTATTTT.

In the case of this clonotype: A read error may account for a junction end that differs from germline. V and J are TRBV9 and TRBJ1-6; D is unclear. The germline V gene has CDR1 SGDLS and CDR2 YYNGEE. The CDR3 loop spans 10 amino acids. The chain's CDR3 is CASGGSPRHF. The CDR3 region has the DNA TGTGCCAGCGGCGGTTCACCCCGCCACTTT.